These T cell receptor beta chains were read from a single sample in a study of T cells expressing NK-cell markers. TCRdb re-called the 5' RACE reads and gives one entry per CDR3 protein, without DNA. The sample shows about 260,000 distinct CDR3 sequences, and 0.3% to 0.45% sits with its ten largest clones. The sample comprised blood T cells: a sorted CD56 or NKG2C T cell subset, CD4+ or CD8+ T cells, or bulk PBMC T cells (not recorded which). These receptors came from a young man in good health. Both conserved end residues are part of each CDR3.

v_gene	j_gene	CDR3aa
TRBV6-5	TRBJ1-2	CASSYWSGDGGYTF
TRBV21-1	TRBJ2-5	CASSKPGLPPRGGETQYF
TRBV6-2/TRBV6-3	TRBJ2-1	CASRYSDTTSNEQFF
TRBV20-1	TRBJ1-5	CSARDGQGDLNQPQHF
TRBV30	TRBJ2-5	CAWMGYEETQYF
TRBV30	TRBJ2-7	CAWSITGTGYEQYF
TRBV16	TRBJ1-4	CASSRGIIATNEKLFF
TRBV11-3	TRBJ2-1	CASSQRDSYNEQFF
TRBV28	TRBJ2-7	CASTPTGYEQYF
TRBV9	TRBJ2-5	CASSVGGRETQYF
TRBV7-2	TRBJ2-5	CASSPGSVGETQYF
TRBV7-6	TRBJ1-5	CASSSDTGNSNQPQHF
TRBV29-1	TRBJ2-7	CSIGQGKVYEQYF
TRBV6-5	TRBJ2-5	CASSSTGPWETQYF
TRBV3-1	TRBJ1-2	CASSEGTGGGYTF
TRBV4-2	TRBJ2-5	CASSQSLGETQYF
TRBV3-1	TRBJ2-2	CASSHLPSGPSPGELFF
TRBV15	TRBJ2-6	CATSRVSGTQATGANVLTF
TRBV12-3/TRBV12-4	TRBJ1-5	CASSPAGTGVDQPQHF
TRBV19	TRBJ1-1	CASTLGGTGVVTEAFF
TRBV12-3/TRBV12-4	TRBJ1-5	CASSSGQGGQPQHF
TRBV20-1	TRBJ2-1	CSARDQRTGAPYNEQFF
TRBV11-1	TRBJ2-7	CASSLYTGAVYEQYF
TRBV7-8	TRBJ1-1	CASSRQGLWGTEAFF
TRBV6-2/TRBV6-3	TRBJ2-1	CASRSEASGRFNEQFF
TRBV20-1	TRBJ2-3	CSAWGTYTDTQYF
TRBV12-3/TRBV12-4	TRBJ1-1	CASSLEAGEAFF
TRBV12-3/TRBV12-4	TRBJ1-2	CASKQAGSYTF
TRBV2	TRBJ2-3	CASSEWARSTDTQYF
TRBV6-5	TRBJ1-6	CASSYSGNPNSPLHF
TRBV20-1	TRBJ2-3	CSASLDRGDTDTQYF
TRBV6-5	TRBJ2-1	CASSMTGDIDEQFF
TRBV2	TRBJ2-2	CASSEAPGQGVGELFF
TRBV6-1	TRBJ2-5	CASSLRGQWEETQYF
TRBV29-1	TRBJ2-7	CSVAREAYEQYF
TRBV29-1	TRBJ2-1	CSAQRDSAYNEQFF
TRBV11-1	TRBJ2-6	CASSFGRGADSGANVLTF
TRBV7-9	TRBJ2-7	CAGKTSGRAYEQYF
TRBV28	TRBJ2-3	CASSTVGVDTQYF
TRBV29-1	TRBJ2-3	CSVGLAGVVDTQYF
TRBV21-1	TRBJ2-1	CASSKVGTGEDEQFF
TRBV19	TRBJ2-3	CASGSSGRLDTQYF
TRBV7-8	TRBJ2-7	CASSPTGGYEQYF
TRBV12-3/TRBV12-4	TRBJ2-2	CASTIINLAGYTGELFF
TRBV27	TRBJ2-2	CASSQLDRANTGELFF
TRBV12-3/TRBV12-4	TRBJ1-5	CASSFRREVGNQPQHF
TRBV7-9	TRBJ2-5	CASSSRGGRETQYF
TRBV5-1	TRBJ2-1	CASRGTSGEFYNEQFF
TRBV20-1	TRBJ2-5	CSASRWEVQETQYF